The 13 T cell receptor beta chains presented below share a single source sample, sequenced in a study of spatial heterogeneity in lung cancer. Study observations and caveats: Tumors with more nonsynonymous mutations had more expanded intratumoral alpha and beta TCRs.

Stated time point: sample taken at primary tumor resection. No antigen has been assigned to these receptors. TCRdb recomputed calls from the 5' RACE reads with MiXCR, one row per CDR3 protein. The sample contains 17,000 or so distinct CDR3 sequences, around 6.2% of which appear only once. Sequencing was performed on lung tumor tissue, taken at surgery. Source of these receptors: a male donor with early-stage non-small cell lung cancer.

In this sample, this clonotype is medium-sized. This beta chain came through as a stray read in a library set up for alpha chains, and its size says little. The chain recombines TRBV5-1 with TRBJ2-1, with D possibly being TRBD2 (6 bases). With 8 bases removed from V and 0 bases from J, the gap between germline ends came to 15 bases. Germline-derived CDR1 and CDR2 are SGHRS and YFSETQ. The CDR3 is made up of 15 amino acids. CDR3 DNA sequence: TGCGCCAGTTCGTACGGGACTTACTCCTACAATGAGCAGTTCTTC. Translated, it gives CASSYGTYSYNEQFF. The full variable domain, its missing parts supplied by reference TRBV5-1 and TRBJ2-1, is KAGVTQTPRYLIKTRGQQVTLSCSPISGHRSVSWYQQTPGQGLQFLFEYFSETQRNKGNFPGRFSGRQFSNSRSEMNVSTLELGDSALYLCASSYGTYSYNEQFFGPGTRLTVL.

By its share, this clonotype is large. Since the library was made to target alpha chains, this beta chain is a stray read and its abundance is not meaningful. The chain joins TRBV18 to TRBJ2-4; D is undetermined. CDR1 and CDR2 from the germline V gene are KGHSH and LQKENI. There are 14 residues in the CDR3. Trimming removed 0 bases at V and 0 bases at J, with 3 bases between. The CDR3 DNA is TGTGCCAGCTCACCACCCCTAGCCAAAAACATTCAGTACTTC. Encoded protein: CASSPPLAKNIQYF.

This clonotype was observed many times. A library made for alpha chains picked up this beta chain off target, so its size means little. CDR3 in DNA: TGTGCCTCAAAGACTAGCGGGAGGCTCGCGAACACCGGGGAGCTGTTTTTT. Residues: CASKTSGRLANTGELFF. This chain links TRBV12-3 or TRBV12-4 with TRBJ2-2, with 13 bases aligning to TRBD2. V dropped 11 bases and J dropped 0; count of bases not matched to a gene: 9. The CDR3 sequence is 17 residues long.

This clonotype was seen repeatedly, ten times or more. This beta chain is a stray sequence in a library constructed for alpha chains; its clone size is not meaningful. V usage is TRBV20-1 and J usage is TRBJ2-1; TRBD1 matches at 10 bases. Per the germline V gene, CDR1 is DFQATT and CDR2 is SNEGSKA (reference sequence). This CDR3 comprises 15 residues. V trimming: 4 bases; J trimming: 4 bases; junction bases outside the gene matches: 7. In DNA form, the CDR3 reads TGCAGTGCTATGGGACAGGGGATGGGTTACAATGAGCAGTTCTTC. Its translation: CSAMGQGMGYNEQFF.

This clonotype was detected ten times or more. Little can be read into the size of this beta chain, an off-target read in a library designed for alpha chains. The CDR3 here is CASSLFRSTGELFF. The CDR3 coding sequence is TGTGCCAGCAGTTTATTTCGGTCCACCGGGGAGCTGTTTTTT. The chain is built from TRBV12-3 or TRBV12-4 and TRBJ2-2; D is unclear. This CDR3 region has 14 residues. The V and J ends lost 2 bases and 4 bases respectively, with 8 bases between them.

This clonotype is medium-sized by share. For a library built for alpha chains, this beta chain is a stray read; little rests on its size. V is TRBV7-2 and J is TRBJ2-7; D ambiguous. Per the germline V gene, CDR1 is SGHTA and CDR2 is FQGNSA. V lost 1 base and J 2 bases, leaving 3 bases between the germline ends. This CDR3 comprises 12 residues. The DNA for the CDR3 is TGTGCCAGCAGCTTAGACACCTACGAGCAGTACTTC. Its translation is CASSLDTYEQYF.

This clonotype was seen at least ten times. This beta chain was picked up by a library intended for alpha chains and is off target, so its count carries little meaning. The genes are TRBV20-1 and TRBJ1-1; TRBD1 is a possible D gene (5 bases). The CDR3 totals 11 residues. The V gene lost 5 bases and the J gene lost 9 bases, with 13 bases spanning the gap. The germline CDR1 and CDR2 sequences are DFQATT and SNEGSKA (reference sequence). The CDR3 sequence is CSAGTREKAFF. The DNA for the CDR3 is TGCAGTGCTGGGACCCGCGAAAAAGCTTTCTTT.

This clonotype was detected ten times or more. A library made for alpha chains picked up this beta chain off target, so its size means little. The V gene is TRBV29-1, the J gene TRBJ2-5, with D possibly called TRBD1 or TRBD2 (5 bases each). Trimming pared 5 bases from V and 2 bases from J, leaving 18 bases between. CDR1 SQVTM and CDR2 ANQGSEA come from the germline V gene. The CDR3 length is 15 residues. CDR3 residues: CSVSRSGAPQETQYF. CDR3 DNA sequence: TGCAGCGTTTCCCGCTCCGGGGCCCCGCAAGAGACCCAGTACTTC.

The sample holds a few counts of this clonotype. This beta chain is off target for a library built for alpha chains, so its abundance means little. This chain uses TRBV29-1 with TRBJ2-5; 9 bases are a match to TRBD2. Germline CDR1 and CDR2: SQVTM and ANQGSEA. Losses at the gene ends were 4 bases for V and 2 bases for J; bases not matched to a gene: 5. The CDR3 totals 14 residues. CDR3 residues: CSVGRGGGQETQYF. The CDR3 DNA sequence: TGCAGCGTTGGGCGGGGGGGAGGACAAGAGACCCAGTACTTC.

This clonotype was recorded at least ten times. Since it is a stray read in a library aimed at alpha chains, this beta chain has a size that is not meaningful. The chain couples TRBV15 to TRBJ2-3, with a possible D match to TRBD1 (6 bases). The V end lost 3 bases, the J end lost 4 bases, and 17 bases lay between the germline ends. This CDR3 has 16 amino acids. From germline, CDR1 is LNHNV and CDR2 YYDKDF (reference sequence). The CDR3 is CATSSPSRTAADTQYF. The CDR3 nucleotides read TGTGCCACCAGCAGTCCCTCTCGGACAGCTGCAGATACGCAGTATTTT. Looking up the rest from reference TRBV15 and TRBJ2-3 gives the full variable domain: DAMVIQNPRYQVTQFGKPVTLSCSQTLNHNVMYWYQQKSSQAPKLLFHYYDKDFNNEADTPDNFQSRRPNTSFCFLDIRSPGLGDTAMYLCATSSPSRTAADTQYFGPGTRLTVL.

This clonotype was observed at least ten times. In a library made to pick up alpha chains, this beta chain is a stray read with a size that means little. This rearrangement joins TRBV7-2 to TRBJ2-3, with D uncertain. Germline V lookup: CDR1 SGHTA, CDR2 FQGNSA. The CDR3 loop spans 16 amino acids. The V and J ends lost 6 bases and 0 bases respectively, with 16 bases between them. The chain's CDR3 is CASSFRPSPSTDTQYF. The CDR3 region has the DNA TGTGCCAGCAGTTTTCGCCCAAGCCCTAGCACAGATACGCAGTATTTT. The full variable domain, with the rest looked up from reference TRBV7-2 and TRBJ2-3, is GAGVSQSPSNKVTEKGKDVELRCDPISGHTALYWYRQSLGQGLEFLIYFQGNSAPDKSGLPSDRFSAERTGGSVSTLTIQRTQQEDSAVYLCASSFRPSPSTDTQYFGPGTRLTVL.

In its sample, this clonotype was seen many times. Found in a library prepared for alpha chains, this beta chain is an off-target read, and its abundance has little meaning. V usage is TRBV6-6 and J usage is TRBJ1-1, with D possibly being TRBD1 (6 bases). Trimming took off 10 bases at V and 4 bases at J, with 16 bases between the two ends. Looked up from germline, CDR1 is MNHNY and CDR2 is SVGAGI (reference sequence). CDR3 size: 13 residues. The CDR3 loop is CATLTGDGTEAFF. As DNA, the CDR3 is TGTGCCACCTTGACAGGAGACGGCACTGAAGCTTTCTTT.

By proportion, this clonotype is medium-sized (0.01 to 0.1%). As an off-target read in a library built for alpha chains, this beta chain has a frequency of little significance. The chain uses TRBV20-1 and TRBJ1-5, with D maybe TRBD1 (5 bases). The CDR3 totals 14 residues. Germline CDR1 and CDR2: DFQATT and SNEGSKA (reference sequence). The ends were cut back, 3 bases at V and 3 bases at J, with 12 bases in the middle. The CDR3 sequence is CSARSGASNQPQHF. Written as DNA, the CDR3 is TGCAGTGCTAGGTCTGGGGCATCCAATCAGCCCCAGCATTTT.